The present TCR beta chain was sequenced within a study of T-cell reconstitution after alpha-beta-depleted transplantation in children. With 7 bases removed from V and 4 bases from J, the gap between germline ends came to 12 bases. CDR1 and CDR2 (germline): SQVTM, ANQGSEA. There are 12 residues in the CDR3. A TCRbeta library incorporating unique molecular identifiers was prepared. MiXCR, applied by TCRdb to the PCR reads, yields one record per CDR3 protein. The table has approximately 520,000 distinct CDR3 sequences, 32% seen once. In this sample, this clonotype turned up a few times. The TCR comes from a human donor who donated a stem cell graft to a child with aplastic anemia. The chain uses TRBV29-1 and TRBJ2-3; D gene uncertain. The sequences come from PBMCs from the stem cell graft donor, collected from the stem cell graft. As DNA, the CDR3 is TGCAGCGGGGGTTGGAGAGCAGATACGCAGTATTTT. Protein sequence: CSGGWRADTQYF.